This T cell receptor (beta chain) was captured by sequencing in a study of tissue T cells after allogeneic stem cell transplantation. Method: immunoSEQ multiplex PCR; TCRdb's copy keeps in-frame clones and lacks some. The table records several thousand clones, 36% of them present only once. The CDR3 has 16 amino acids. Looked up from germline, CDR1 is KGHTA and CDR2 is FQNQQP. By share, this clone counts as medium-sized. Germline and genes: mouse. The read halts 1 residue ahead of the CDR3 end, with the missing end drawn from the germline J gene. Time point reported: mouse harvest day 14 after allogeneic transplant. Mouse grafts combined 10^7 T-cell-depleted bone marrow cells with 10^6 splenic CD5+ T cells.

The chain carries TRBV23 and TRBJ2-4; TRBD2, the table's D call, was not compared with the DNA. The clonotype was recovered from a female BALB/c mouse given C57BL/6 T cells with graft-versus-host disease after an allogeneic hematopoietic cell transplant. The sample was skin. The DNA read from the CDR3 is TGCTCCAGCAGTCAATCACTGGGGGCAAGTCAAAACACCTTGTAC. Protein: CSSSQSLGASQNTLY. The full CDR3 is CSSSQSLGASQNTLYF.